This record concerns one T cell receptor (beta chain) sequence. Its specificity is unknown. This sample was included in a study of a mutant IDH1 vaccine in newly diagnosed glioma. Overall study results and limits: Pseudoprogression looked unconnected to shifts in top peripheral T cell clonotypes. Among all patients, vaccine-induced immune responses occurred in around 94%.

Time point specified: week 35, safety follow-up. One vaccine dose held 300 ug of mutant IDH1 20-mer peptide and came with topical imiquimod. Astrocytomas found in donors were new, WHO grade 3 or 4, IDH1-mutant and ATRX-lost. CDR1 and CDR2 (germline): SGDLS, YYNGEE. The CDR3 loop spans 13 amino acids. The germline V and J ends were trimmed by 0 bases and 4 bases, with 7 bases remaining between them. Produced via immunoSEQ multiplex PCR; TCRdb's table is partial and in-frame only. This sample has 45,000 to 55,000 clones, with under 85% found just once. V is TRBV9 and J is TRBJ1-1; D not certain. The sample consisted of PBMCs, taken from a glioma patient whose treatment included an IDH1 peptide vaccine. This TCR derives from a man aged 40-55 years with glioma. The CDR3: CASSVGEFTEAFF. The CDR3 DNA reads as TGTGCCAGCAGCGTAGGCGAATTCACTGAAGCTTTCTTT. Together with reference TRBV9 and TRBJ1-1, the CDR3 gives the full variable domain: DSGVTQTPKHLITATGQRVTLRCSPRSGDLSVYWYQQSLDQGLQFLIQYYNGEERAKGNILERFSAQQFPDLHSELNLSSLELGDSALYFCASSVGEFTEAFFGQGTRLTVV.